A selection of T cell receptor beta chains follows, all from one sample in a study of low-dose radiotherapy and immunotherapy resistance in tumors. Using its own MiXCR run on the reads, TCRdb lists one record per CDR3 protein. The table includes around 79,000 distinct CDR3 sequences, approximately 17% detected once. This specimen was PBMCs, taken before treatment. The receptors were sampled from a male donor with prostate cancer. The CDR3 runs from the conserved cysteine through the conserved F or W. D genes are given only for firm matches. Some rows mark clone size as missing; the rest say once, few, many or name a class of expanded clone.

V,J,D,size,CDR3,DNA
TRBV12-5,TRBJ1-1,.,.,CASGFSGQYTEAFF,TGTGCTAGTGGTTTCTCTGGACAGTACACTGAAGCTTTCTTT
TRBV20-1,TRBJ2-2,TRBD2,.,CSARVSGGRSYTGELFF,TGCAGTGCTAGAGTCTCTGGCGGGAGGTCGTACACCGGGGAGCTGTTTTTT
TRBV9,TRBJ2-1,TRBD2,many,CASSVRTSGSSGEQFF,TGTGCCAGCAGCGTGCGGACTAGCGGGAGCTCTGGTGAGCAGTTCTTC
TRBV6-6,TRBJ2-7,TRBD2,many,CASSRTSGSSYEQYF,TGTGCCAGCAGTCGGACTAGCGGCAGCTCCTACGAGCAGTACTTC
TRBV19,TRBJ2-3,TRBD2,many,CASSAGGFADTQYF,TGTGCCAGTTCCGCGGGAGGGTTCGCAGATACGCAGTATTTT
TRBV7-3,TRBJ1-1,TRBD1,many,CASSEGTGNTEAFF,TGTGCCAGCAGCGAAGGGACAGGGAATACTGAAGCTTTCTTT
TRBV5-4,TRBJ2-7,.,.,CASTGFDPPYEQYF,TGTGCCAGTACTGGATTTGATCCTCCCTACGAGCAGTACTTC
TRBV5-1,TRBJ2-7,TRBD1,few,CASSLGAGQAAPYEQYF,TGCGCCAGCAGCTTGGGGGCCGGACAGGCGGCCCCCTACGAGCAGTACTTC
TRBV15,TRBJ1-2,.,many,CATSRQGSGYTF,TGTGCCACCAGCAGACAGGGAAGTGGCTACACCTTC
TRBV3-1,TRBJ1-1,.,many,CASSHWAPNTEAFF,TGTGCCAGCAGCCACTGGGCGCCGAACACTGAAGCTTTCTTT
TRBV10-3,TRBJ1-3,TRBD1,many,CAISEAGTGSGNTIYF,TGTGCCATCAGTGAGGCCGGGACAGGGAGCGGAAACACCATATATTTT
TRBV29-1,TRBJ2-7,.,few,CSVETTQYEQYF,TGCAGCGTTGAAACGACACAGTACGAGCAGTACTTC
TRBV19,TRBJ1-2,.,many,CASGGALSNYGYTF,TGTGCCAGTGGAGGGGCACTTTCTAACTATGGCTACACCTTC
TRBV6-2/TRBV6-3,TRBJ2-5,.,many,CASSATGWETQYF,TGTGCCAGCAGCGCAACTGGCTGGGAGACCCAGTACTTC
TRBV21-1,TRBJ2-1,.,many,CASSHTTERARYNEQFF,TGTGCCAGCAGCCACACGACGGAGCGGGCGCGCTACAATGAGCAGTTCTTC
TRBV5-4,TRBJ2-6,TRBD2,many,CASSLRGLAGARGGANVLTF,TGTGCCAGCAGCTTGCGTGGACTAGCGGGGGCCCGTGGTGGGGCCAACGTCCTGACTTTC
TRBV20-1,TRBJ2-5,TRBD2,many,CSAPGLAGGTGETQYF,TGCAGTGCTCCCGGACTAGCGGGGGGTACCGGGGAGACCCAGTACTTC
TRBV3-1,TRBJ1-5,TRBD1,many,CASSVGTGGNQPQHF,TGTGCCAGCAGCGTCGGGACAGGGGGCAATCAGCCCCAGCATTTT
TRBV11-2,TRBJ2-1,.,.,CVSSLSWRQTPYNEQFF,TGTGTCAGCAGCTTATCTTGGCGTCAAACTCCCTACAATGAGCAGTTCTTC
TRBV6-6,TRBJ2-7,.,many,CASSFAGGSYEQYF,TGTGCCAGCAGTTTCGCAGGTGGCTCCTACGAGCAGTACTTC
TRBV6-6,TRBJ1-1,TRBD1,many,CASSYSLSGGGNTEAFF,TGTGCCAGCAGTTACTCACTATCAGGGGGTGGTAACACTGAAGCTTTCTTT
TRBV29-1,TRBJ1-1,TRBD1,many,CSVDQGATEAFF,TGCAGCGTTGACCAGGGGGCGACTGAAGCTTTCTTT
TRBV20-1,TRBJ2-1,TRBD2,many,CSASPSGRSHNEQFF,TGCAGTGCTAGCCCTAGCGGGAGAAGCCACAATGAGCAGTTCTTC
TRBV7-9,TRBJ1-1,.,many,CASSLAAGFTEAFF,TGTGCCAGCAGCTTAGCCGCGGGATTCACTGAAGCTTTCTTT
TRBV6-2/TRBV6-3,TRBJ2-2,.,many,CASSYTGLDTGELFF,TGTGCCAGCAGTTACACAGGGTTGGACACCGGGGAGCTGTTTTTT
TRBV18,TRBJ1-2,TRBD1,many,CASSRTGQGVNGYTF,TGTGCCAGCTCAAGGACTGGACAGGGGGTAAATGGCTACACCTTC
TRBV3-1,TRBJ2-7,TRBD2,.,CASSQDLLAAKGYEQYF,TGTGCCAGCAGCCAAGACTTACTAGCGGCCAAGGGCTACGAGCAGTACTTC
TRBV30,TRBJ1-5,.,many,CAWVPPQHF,TGTGCCTGGGTCCCGCCCCAGCATTTT
TRBV5-1,TRBJ2-3,.,few,CASSSLGAAGTDTQYF,TGCGCCAGCAGCTCCCTGGGAGCAGCTGGCACAGATACGCAGTATTTT
TRBV7-9,TRBJ1-2,.,many,CASSISTAYVGYTF,TGTGCCAGCAGCATTAGCACCGCGTATGTTGGCTACACCTTC
TRBV6-1,TRBJ1-2,TRBD1,many,CASSPAGTGAYGYTF,TGTGCCAGCAGCCCGGCCGGGACAGGGGCATATGGCTACACCTTC
TRBV4-1,TRBJ2-1,TRBD2,many,CASSQGPPRAGGVNEQFF,TGCGCCAGCAGCCAAGGACCCCCTCGAGCGGGAGGGGTTAATGAGCAGTTCTTC
TRBV6-2/TRBV6-3,TRBJ2-1,TRBD1,many,CASIGSTGYNEQFF,TGTGCCAGCATAGGATCGACAGGGTACAATGAGCAGTTCTTC
TRBV19,TRBJ1-5,.,few,CASSRGRNSNQPQHF,TGTGCCAGTAGTAGGGGACGGAATAGCAATCAGCCCCAGCATTTT
TRBV28,TRBJ1-4,TRBD1,many,CASSPQGAATNEKLFF,TGTGCCAGCAGTCCGCAGGGGGCCGCAACTAATGAAAAACTGTTTTTT
TRBV15,TRBJ2-2,.,many,CATSRRRVVNTGELFF,TGTGCCACCAGCAGAAGGAGGGTGGTGAACACCGGGGAGCTGTTTTTT
TRBV4-1,TRBJ2-3,.,.,CASRRGSRTDTQYF,TGCGCCAGCAGAAGGGGGTCCCGCACAGATACGCAGTATTTT
TRBV10-1,TRBJ2-1,.,many,CASSEVGGYPGNEQFF,TGCGCCAGCAGTGAGGTAGGGGGATACCCAGGCAATGAGCAGTTCTTC
TRBV20-1,TRBJ1-5,TRBD1,many,CSARVWTGGRNQPQHF,TGCAGTGCTAGAGTTTGGACAGGGGGCAGGAATCAGCCCCAGCATTTT
TRBV7-9,TRBJ2-7,TRBD1,many,CASSLQGQIYEQYF,TGTGCCAGCAGCCTCCAGGGACAGATTTACGAGCAGTACTTC
TRBV28,TRBJ2-3,TRBD2,many,CASRHERGPSTDTQYF,TGTGCCAGCAGGCACGAGCGGGGTCCTAGCACAGATACGCAGTATTTT
TRBV3-1,TRBJ1-2,.,many,CASSRTEANYGYTF,TGTGCCAGCAGCCGGACAGAAGCTAACTATGGCTACACCTTC
TRBV19,TRBJ2-3,.,many,CASSVGSGTDTQYF,TGTGCCAGTAGTGTCGGTAGCGGAACAGATACGCAGTATTTT
TRBV2,TRBJ2-5,.,many,CASSTSSTQYF,TGTGCCAGCAGCACGTCTTCGACCCAGTACTTC
TRBV12-3/TRBV12-4,TRBJ2-7,.,many,CASSLGGAGLYEQYF,TGTGCCAGCAGTTTAGGTGGGGCAGGCCTCTACGAGCAGTACTTC
TRBV3-1,TRBJ2-7,.,many,CASSQELRLLREQYF,TGTGCCAGCAGCCAAGAGTTAAGGTTGTTACGCGAGCAGTACTTC
TRBV6-6,TRBJ1-1,.,.,CASRGRQAMNTEAFF,TGTGCCAGCAGAGGCCGGCAGGCCATGAACACTGAAGCTTTCTTT
TRBV6-5,TRBJ2-7,TRBD2,many,CASSDGTSGVYEQYF,TGTGCCAGCAGTGACGGGACTAGCGGGGTTTACGAGCAGTACTTC
TRBV6-5,TRBJ2-3,.,.,CASTLGLASDTQYF,TGTGCCAGCACCCTGGGGCTAGCGTCAGATACGCAGTATTTT
TRBV4-2,TRBJ2-7,TRBD1,many,CASSQSGTGNPYEQYF,TGTGCCAGCAGCCAATCCGGGACAGGGAATCCCTACGAGCAGTACTTC
TRBV11-2,TRBJ2-4,.,many,CASSFVRGKNIQYF,TGTGCCAGCAGCTTTGTAAGGGGCAAAAACATTCAGTACTTC
TRBV19,TRBJ1-4,.,.,CASNGGFDEKLFFF,.
TRBV19,TRBJ2-1,TRBD2,many,CASKTRPGLAGGPLSSYNEQFF,TGTGCCAGTAAGACCCGGCCGGGACTAGCGGGGGGGCCCCTAAGCTCCTACAATGAGCAGTTCTTC
TRBV7-2,TRBJ2-5,TRBD1,many,CASSLVPGQGTSLAETQYF,TGTGCCAGCAGCTTAGTGCCGGGACAGGGGACGTCCCTAGCTGAGACCCAGTACTTC
TRBV6-2/TRBV6-3,TRBJ2-7,.,many,CASSYSPASQSYEQYF,TGTGCCAGCAGTTACTCGCCGGCTAGCCAGTCCTACGAGCAGTACTTC
TRBV30,TRBJ1-4,.,few,CAWSARTLNNEKLFF,TGTGCCTGGAGTGCCCGGACGCTTAATAATGAAAAACTGTTTTTT
TRBV13,TRBJ1-5,TRBD1,.,CASGDRLSNQPQHF,TGTGCCAGCGGGGACAGGCTGAGCAATCAGCCCCAGCATTTT
TRBV29-1,TRBJ2-3,.,many,CSGTLTTDTQYF,TGCAGCGGGACACTTACCACAGATACGCAGTATTTT
TRBV11-3,TRBJ2-1,.,.,CASSLTGRDNEQFF,TGTGCCAGCAGCTTGACAGGGAGGGACAATGAGCAGTTCTTC